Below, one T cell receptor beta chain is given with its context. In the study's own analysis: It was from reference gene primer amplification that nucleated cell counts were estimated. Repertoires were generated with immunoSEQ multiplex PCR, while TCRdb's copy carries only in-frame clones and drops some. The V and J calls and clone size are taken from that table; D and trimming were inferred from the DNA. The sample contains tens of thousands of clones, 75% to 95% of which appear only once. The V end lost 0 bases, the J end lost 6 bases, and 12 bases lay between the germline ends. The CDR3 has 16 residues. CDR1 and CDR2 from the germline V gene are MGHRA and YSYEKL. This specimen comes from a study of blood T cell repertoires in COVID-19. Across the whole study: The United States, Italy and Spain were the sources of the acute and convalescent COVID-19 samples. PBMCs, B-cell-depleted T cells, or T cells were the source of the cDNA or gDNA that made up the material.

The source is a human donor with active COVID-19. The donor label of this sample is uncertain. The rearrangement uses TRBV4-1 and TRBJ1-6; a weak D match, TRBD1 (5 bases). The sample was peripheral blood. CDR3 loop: CASSQELRGSNSPLHF. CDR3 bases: TGCGCCAGCAGCCAAGAACTTAGGGGATCTAATTCACCCCTCCACTTT.